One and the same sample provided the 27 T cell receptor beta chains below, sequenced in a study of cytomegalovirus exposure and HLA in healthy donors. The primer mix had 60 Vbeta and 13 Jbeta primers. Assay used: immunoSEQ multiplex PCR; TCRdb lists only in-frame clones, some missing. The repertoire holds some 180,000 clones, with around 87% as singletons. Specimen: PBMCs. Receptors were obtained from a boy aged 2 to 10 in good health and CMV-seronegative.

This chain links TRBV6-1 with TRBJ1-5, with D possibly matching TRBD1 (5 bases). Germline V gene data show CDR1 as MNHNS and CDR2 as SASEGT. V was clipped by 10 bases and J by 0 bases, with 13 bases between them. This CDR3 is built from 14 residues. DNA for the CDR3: TGTGCCACCGGGGGTGAGGATAGCAATCAGCCCCAGCATTTT. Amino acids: CATGGEDSNQPQHF.

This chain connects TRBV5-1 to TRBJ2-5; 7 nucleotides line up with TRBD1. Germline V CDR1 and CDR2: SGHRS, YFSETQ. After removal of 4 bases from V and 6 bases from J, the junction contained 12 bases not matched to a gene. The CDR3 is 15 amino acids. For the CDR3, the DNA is TGCGCCAGCAGCGACGCGACAGGGATTGGGAAGACCCAGTACTTC. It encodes CASSDATGIGKTQYF.

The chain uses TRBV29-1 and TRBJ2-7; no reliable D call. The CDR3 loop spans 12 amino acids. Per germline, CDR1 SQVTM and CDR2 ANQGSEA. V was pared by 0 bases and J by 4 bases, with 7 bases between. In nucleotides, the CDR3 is TGCAGCGTTGAAGATCGAGGATACGAGCAGTACTTC. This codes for CSVEDRGYEQYF.

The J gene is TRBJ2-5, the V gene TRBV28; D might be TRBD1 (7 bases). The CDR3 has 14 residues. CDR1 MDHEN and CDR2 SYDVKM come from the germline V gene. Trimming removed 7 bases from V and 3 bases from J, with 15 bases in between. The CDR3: CASNRQGGEETQYF. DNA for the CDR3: TGTGCCAGCAATAGACAGGGAGGTGAAGAGACCCAGTACTTC.

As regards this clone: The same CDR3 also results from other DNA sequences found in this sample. The CDR3 protein is CASSRTVQETQYF. In nucleotides, the CDR3 is TGTGCCAGCAGCCGGACAGTGCAAGAGACCCAGTACTTC. The rearrangement uses TRBV6-5 and TRBJ2-5; TRBD1 is a possible D gene (6 bases). The ends were cut back, 6 bases at V and 2 bases at J, with 10 bases in the middle. Germline-derived CDR1 and CDR2 are MNHEY and SVGAGI. The CDR3 consists of 13 residues.

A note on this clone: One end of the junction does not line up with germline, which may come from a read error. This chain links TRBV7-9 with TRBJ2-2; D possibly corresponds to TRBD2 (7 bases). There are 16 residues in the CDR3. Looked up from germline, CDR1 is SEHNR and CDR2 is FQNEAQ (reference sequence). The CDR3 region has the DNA TGTTCCAGCAGCTTGGTGGGGGGGCGAGACACCGGGGAGCTGTTTTTT. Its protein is CSSSLVGGRDTGELFF. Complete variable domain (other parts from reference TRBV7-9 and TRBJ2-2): DTGVSQNPRHKITKRGQNVTFRCDPISEHNRLYWYRQTLGQGPEFLTYFQNEAQLEKSRLLSDRFSAERPKGSFSTLEIQRTEQGDSAMYLCSSSLVGGRDTGELFFGEGSRLTVL.

CDR3 nucleotide sequence: TGTGCCAGCAGCACTGCCCTGGGACAAATCTACGAGCAGTACTTC. Its translation: CASSTALGQIYEQYF. The V and J genes are TRBV11-2 and TRBJ2-5; D is perhaps TRBD1 (6 bases). The J call is doubtful: the DNA matches TRBJ2-7 better. This CDR3 has 15 residues. Per germline, CDR1 SGHAT and CDR2 FQNNGV.

The CDR3 coding sequence is TGTGCCAGCAGCGCACGACTAGCGGGAGGGACTATGGATACGCAGTATTTT. Amino acids: CASSARLAGGTMDTQYF. V usage is TRBV9 and J usage is TRBJ2-3; 14 nucleotides line up with TRBD2. Trimming took 3 bases from V and 6 from J; bases not matched to a gene: 9. There are 17 residues in the CDR3. Germline V CDR1 and CDR2: SGDLS, YYNGEE.

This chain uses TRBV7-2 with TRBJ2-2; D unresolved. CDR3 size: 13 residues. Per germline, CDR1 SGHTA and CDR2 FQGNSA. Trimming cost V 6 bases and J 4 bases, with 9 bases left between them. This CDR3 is CASSLVPTGELFF. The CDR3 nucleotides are TGTGCCAGCAGTCTAGTGCCCACCGGGGAGCTGTTTTTT.

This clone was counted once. This chain's CDR3 is CASSKLQGGRDSRAFF. In DNA, the CDR3 is TGTGCCAGCAGTAAACTCCAGGGGGGCCGGGATAGTAGAGCTTTCTTT. The rearrangement links TRBV11-2 to TRBJ1-1; 7 nucleotides agree with TRBD1. J was trimmed by 10 bases and V by 6 bases; bases with no gene match: 20. This CDR3 comprises 16 residues. Germline assignment: CDR1 SGHAT and CDR2 FQNNGV.

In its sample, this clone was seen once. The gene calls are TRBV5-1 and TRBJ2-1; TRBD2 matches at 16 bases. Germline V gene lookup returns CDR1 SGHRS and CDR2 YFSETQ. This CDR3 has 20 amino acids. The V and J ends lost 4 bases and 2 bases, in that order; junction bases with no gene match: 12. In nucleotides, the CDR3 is TGCGCCAGCAGCGTTACTGGGACTAGCGGGAGGGCCGAAACCTACAATGAGCAGTTCTTC. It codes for CASSVTGTSGRAETYNEQFF.

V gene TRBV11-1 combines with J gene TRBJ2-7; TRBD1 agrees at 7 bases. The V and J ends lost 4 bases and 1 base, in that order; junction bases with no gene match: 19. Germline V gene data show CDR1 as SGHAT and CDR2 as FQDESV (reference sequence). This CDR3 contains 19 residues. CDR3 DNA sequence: TGTGCCAGCAGCTCCCCGCGCCGGATCGGGCAGGGGGAATCCTACGAGCAGTACTTC. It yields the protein CASSSPRRIGQGESYEQYF.

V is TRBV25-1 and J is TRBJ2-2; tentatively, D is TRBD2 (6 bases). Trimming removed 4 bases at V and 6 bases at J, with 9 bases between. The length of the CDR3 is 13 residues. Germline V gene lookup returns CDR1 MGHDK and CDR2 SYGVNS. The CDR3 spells CASSVRLAGELFF. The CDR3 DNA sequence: TGTGCCAGCAGTGTACGACTAGCCGGGGAGCTGTTTTTT.

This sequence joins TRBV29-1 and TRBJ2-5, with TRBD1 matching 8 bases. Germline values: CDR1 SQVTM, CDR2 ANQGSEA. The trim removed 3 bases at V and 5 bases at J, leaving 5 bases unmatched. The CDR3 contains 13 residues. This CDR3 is CSVEGQVRETQYF. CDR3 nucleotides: TGCAGCGTTGAGGGACAGGTGAGGGAGACCCAGTACTTC.

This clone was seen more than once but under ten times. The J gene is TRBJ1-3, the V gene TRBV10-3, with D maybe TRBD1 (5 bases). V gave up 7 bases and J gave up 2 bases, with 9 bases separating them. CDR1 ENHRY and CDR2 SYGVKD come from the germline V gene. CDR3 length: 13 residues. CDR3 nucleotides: TGTGCCATCAAGGGGTTGGCTGGAAACACCATATATTTT. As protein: CAIKGLAGNTIYF.

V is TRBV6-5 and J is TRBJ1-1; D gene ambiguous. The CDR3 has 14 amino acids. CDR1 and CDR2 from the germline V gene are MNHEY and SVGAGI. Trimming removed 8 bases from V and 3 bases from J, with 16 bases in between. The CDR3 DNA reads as TGTGCCAGCTGGGCCCCGCGGGCCTACACTGAAGCTTTCTTT. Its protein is CASWAPRAYTEAFF.

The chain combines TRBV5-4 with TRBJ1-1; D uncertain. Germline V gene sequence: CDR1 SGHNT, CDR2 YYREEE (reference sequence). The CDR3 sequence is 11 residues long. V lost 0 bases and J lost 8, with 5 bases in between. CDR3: CASSLGREAFF. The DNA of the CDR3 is TGTGCCAGCAGCTTGGGCAGGGAAGCTTTCTTT.

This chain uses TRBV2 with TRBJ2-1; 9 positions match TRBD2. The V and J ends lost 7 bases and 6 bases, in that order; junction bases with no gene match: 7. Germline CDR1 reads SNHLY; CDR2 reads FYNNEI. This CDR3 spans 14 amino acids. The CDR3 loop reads CASKKAGGGNEQFF. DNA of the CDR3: TGTGCCAGCAAGAAAGCGGGAGGTGGCAATGAGCAGTTCTTC.

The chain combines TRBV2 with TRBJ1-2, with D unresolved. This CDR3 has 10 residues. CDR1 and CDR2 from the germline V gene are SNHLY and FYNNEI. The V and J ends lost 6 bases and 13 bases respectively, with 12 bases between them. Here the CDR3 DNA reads TGTGCCAGCAGCAACCAGGTCGTCACCTTC. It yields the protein CASSNQVVTF.

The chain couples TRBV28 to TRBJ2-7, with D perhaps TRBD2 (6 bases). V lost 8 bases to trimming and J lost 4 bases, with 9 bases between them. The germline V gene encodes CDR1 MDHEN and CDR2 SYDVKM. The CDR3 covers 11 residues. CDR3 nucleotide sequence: TGTGCCAGCTCGGCGGGGTACGAGCAGTACTTC. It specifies CASSAGYEQYF.

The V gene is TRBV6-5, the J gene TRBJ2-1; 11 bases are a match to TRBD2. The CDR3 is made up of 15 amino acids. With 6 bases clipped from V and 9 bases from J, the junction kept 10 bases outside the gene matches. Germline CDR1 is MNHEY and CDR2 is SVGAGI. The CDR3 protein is CASSPLAGGQGEQFF. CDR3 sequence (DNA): TGTGCCAGCAGCCCATTAGCGGGGGGGCAGGGTGAGCAGTTCTTC.

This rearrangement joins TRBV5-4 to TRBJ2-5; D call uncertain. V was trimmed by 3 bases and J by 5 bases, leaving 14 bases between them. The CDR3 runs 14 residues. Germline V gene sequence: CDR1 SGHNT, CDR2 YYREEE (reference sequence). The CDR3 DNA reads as TGTGCCAGCAGCTCGGCCCAGCCCGGGGAGACCCAGTACTTC. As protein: CASSSAQPGETQYF.

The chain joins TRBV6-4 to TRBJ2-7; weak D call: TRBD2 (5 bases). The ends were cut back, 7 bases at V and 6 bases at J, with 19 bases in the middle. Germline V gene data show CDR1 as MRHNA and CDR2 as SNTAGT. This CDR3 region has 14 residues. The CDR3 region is CASNVVGASREQYF. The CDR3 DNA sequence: TGTGCCAGCAACGTGGTGGGAGCTTCGCGCGAGCAGTACTTC.

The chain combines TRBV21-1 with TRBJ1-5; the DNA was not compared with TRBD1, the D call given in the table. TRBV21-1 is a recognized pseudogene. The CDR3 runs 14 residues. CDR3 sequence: CASTEDREIQPQHF. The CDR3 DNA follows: TGTGCCAGCACCGAGGACAGGGAGATTCAGCCCCAGCATTTT.

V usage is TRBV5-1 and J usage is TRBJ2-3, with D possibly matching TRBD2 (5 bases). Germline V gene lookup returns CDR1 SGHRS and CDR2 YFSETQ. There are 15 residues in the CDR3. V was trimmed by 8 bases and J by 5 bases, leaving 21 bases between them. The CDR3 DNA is TGCGCCAGTTCCCGACTAAAGTCGGCAGGAGATACGCAGTATTTT. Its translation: CASSRLKSAGDTQYF.

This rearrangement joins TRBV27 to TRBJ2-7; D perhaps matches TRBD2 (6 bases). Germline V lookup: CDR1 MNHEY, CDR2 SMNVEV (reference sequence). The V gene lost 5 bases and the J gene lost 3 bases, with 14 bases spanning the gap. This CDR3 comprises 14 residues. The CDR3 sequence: CASSAGAGIYEQYF. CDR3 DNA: TGTGCCAGCAGTGCCGGAGCGGGCATCTACGAGCAGTACTTC.

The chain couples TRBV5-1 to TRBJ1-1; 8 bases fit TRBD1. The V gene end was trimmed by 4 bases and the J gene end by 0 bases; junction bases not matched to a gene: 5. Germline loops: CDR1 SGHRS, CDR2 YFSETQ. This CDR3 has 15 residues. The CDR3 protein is CASSTWTGLNTEAFF. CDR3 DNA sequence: TGCGCCAGCAGCACCTGGACAGGGCTGAACACTGAAGCTTTCTTT.